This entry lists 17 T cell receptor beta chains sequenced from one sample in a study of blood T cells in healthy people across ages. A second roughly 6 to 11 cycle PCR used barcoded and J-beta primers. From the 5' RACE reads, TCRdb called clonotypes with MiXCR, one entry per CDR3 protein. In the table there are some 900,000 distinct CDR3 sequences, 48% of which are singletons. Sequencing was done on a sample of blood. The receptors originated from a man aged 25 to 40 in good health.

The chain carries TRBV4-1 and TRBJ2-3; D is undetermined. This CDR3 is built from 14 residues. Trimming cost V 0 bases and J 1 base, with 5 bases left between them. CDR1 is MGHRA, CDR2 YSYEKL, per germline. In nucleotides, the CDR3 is TGCGCCAGCAGCCAAGAAGATCGCACAGATACGCAGTATTTT. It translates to CASSQEDRTDTQYF.

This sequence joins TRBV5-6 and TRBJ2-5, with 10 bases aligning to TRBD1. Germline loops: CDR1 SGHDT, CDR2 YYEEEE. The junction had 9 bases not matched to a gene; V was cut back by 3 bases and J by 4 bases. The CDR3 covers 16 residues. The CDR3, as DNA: TGTGCCAGCAGCTCATCGGACAGGGGGTTAGCAGAGACCCAGTACTTC. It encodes CASSSSDRGLAETQYF.

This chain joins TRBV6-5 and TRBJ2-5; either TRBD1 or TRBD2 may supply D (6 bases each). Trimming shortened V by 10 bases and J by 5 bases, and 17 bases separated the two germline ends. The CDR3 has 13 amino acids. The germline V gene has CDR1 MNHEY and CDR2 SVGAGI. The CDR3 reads CANRPTGRETQYF. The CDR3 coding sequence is TGTGCCAACAGGCCCACAGGGAGGGAGACCCAGTACTTC.

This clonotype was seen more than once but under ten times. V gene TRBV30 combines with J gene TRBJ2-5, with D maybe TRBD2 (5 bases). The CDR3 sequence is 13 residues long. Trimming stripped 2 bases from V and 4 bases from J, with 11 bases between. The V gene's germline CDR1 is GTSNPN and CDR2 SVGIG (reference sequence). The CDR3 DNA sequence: TGTGCCTGGAGTCAGGAGGTAACAGAGACCCAGTACTTC. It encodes CAWSQEVTETQYF.

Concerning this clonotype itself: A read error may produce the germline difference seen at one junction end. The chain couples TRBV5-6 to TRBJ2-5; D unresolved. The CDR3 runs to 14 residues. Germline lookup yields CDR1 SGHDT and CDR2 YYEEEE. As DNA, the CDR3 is TGCGCCAGCAGCTTGGTGGCGGACCAAGAGACCCAGTACTTC. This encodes CASSLVADQETQYF. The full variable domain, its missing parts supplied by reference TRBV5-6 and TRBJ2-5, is DAGVTQSPTHLIKTRGQQVTLRCSPKSGHDTVSWYQQALGQGPQFIFQYYEEEERQRGNFPDRFSGHQFPNYSSELNVNALLLGDSALYLCASSLVADQETQYFGPGTRLLVL.

The CDR3: CAISFNRDRGNTEAFF. CDR3 bases: TGTGCCATCAGTTTTAACCGGGACAGGGGGAACACTGAAGCTTTCTTT. The chain employs TRBV10-3 and TRBJ1-1; 10 nucleotides agree with TRBD1. The trim removed 5 bases at V and 1 base at J, leaving 7 bases unmatched. CDR3 length equals 16 residues. CDR1 is ENHRY, CDR2 SYGVKD, per germline.

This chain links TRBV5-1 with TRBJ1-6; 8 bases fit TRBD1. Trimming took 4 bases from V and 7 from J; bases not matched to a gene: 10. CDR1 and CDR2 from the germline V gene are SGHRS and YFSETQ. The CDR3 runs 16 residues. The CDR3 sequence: CASSLHGQGGNSPLHF. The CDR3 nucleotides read TGCGCCAGCAGCCTCCACGGACAGGGCGGCAATTCACCCCTCCACTTT. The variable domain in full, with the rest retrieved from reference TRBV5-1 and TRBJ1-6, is KAGVTQTPRYLIKTRGQQVTLSCSPISGHRSVSWYQQTPGQGLQFLFEYFSETQRNKGNFPGRFSGRQFSNSRSEMNVSTLELGDSALYLCASSLHGQGGNSPLHFGNGTRLTVT.

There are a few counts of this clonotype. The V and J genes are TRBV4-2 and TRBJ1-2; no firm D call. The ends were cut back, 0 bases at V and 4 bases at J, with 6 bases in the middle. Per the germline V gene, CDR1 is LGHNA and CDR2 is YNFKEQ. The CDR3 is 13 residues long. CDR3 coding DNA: TGTGCCAGCAGCCAAGATAACTCCTATGGCTACACCTTC. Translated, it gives CASSQDNSYGYTF.

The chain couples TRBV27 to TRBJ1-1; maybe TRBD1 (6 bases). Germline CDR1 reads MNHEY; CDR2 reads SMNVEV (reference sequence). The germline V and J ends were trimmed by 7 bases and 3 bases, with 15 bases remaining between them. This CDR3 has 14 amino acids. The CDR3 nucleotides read TGTGCCAGCAATCGCCCTTGGGGGCACACTGAAGCTTTCTTT. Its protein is CASNRPWGHTEAFF.

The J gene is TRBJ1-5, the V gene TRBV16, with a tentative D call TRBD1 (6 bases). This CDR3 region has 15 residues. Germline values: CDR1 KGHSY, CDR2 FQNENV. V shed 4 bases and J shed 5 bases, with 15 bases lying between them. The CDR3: CASSRSRGADQPQHF. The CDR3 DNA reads TGTGCCAGCAGCCGGTCGCGGGGGGCTGATCAGCCCCAGCATTTT.

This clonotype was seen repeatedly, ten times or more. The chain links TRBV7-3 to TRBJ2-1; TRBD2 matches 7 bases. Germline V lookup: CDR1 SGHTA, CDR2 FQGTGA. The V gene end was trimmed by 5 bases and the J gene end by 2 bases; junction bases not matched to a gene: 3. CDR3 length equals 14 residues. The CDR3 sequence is CASSPGTTYNEQFF. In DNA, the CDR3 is TGTGCCAGCAGCCCGGGGACTACCTACAATGAGCAGTTCTTC.

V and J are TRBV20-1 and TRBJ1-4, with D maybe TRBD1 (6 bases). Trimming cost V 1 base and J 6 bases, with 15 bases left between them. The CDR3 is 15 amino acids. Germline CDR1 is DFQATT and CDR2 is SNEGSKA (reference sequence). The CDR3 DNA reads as TGCAGTGCTAGAGGGGGTCGGGACATTTATGAAAAACTGTTTTTT. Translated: CSARGGRDIYEKLFF.

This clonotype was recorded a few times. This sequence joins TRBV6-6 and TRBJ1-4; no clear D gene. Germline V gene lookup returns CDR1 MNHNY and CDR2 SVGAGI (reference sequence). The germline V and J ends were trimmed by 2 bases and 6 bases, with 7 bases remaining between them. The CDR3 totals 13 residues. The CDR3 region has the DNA TGTGCCAGCAGTTACCAGCGGGATGAAAAACTGTTTTTT. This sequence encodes CASSYQRDEKLFF.

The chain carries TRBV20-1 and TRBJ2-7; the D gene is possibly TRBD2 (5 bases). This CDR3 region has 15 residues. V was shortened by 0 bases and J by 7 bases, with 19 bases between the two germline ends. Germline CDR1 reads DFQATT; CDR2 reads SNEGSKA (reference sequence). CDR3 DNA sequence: TGCAGTGCTAGAGATCCCCGGAGCGGATACAATGAGCAGTACTTC. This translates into CSARDPRSGYNEQYF.

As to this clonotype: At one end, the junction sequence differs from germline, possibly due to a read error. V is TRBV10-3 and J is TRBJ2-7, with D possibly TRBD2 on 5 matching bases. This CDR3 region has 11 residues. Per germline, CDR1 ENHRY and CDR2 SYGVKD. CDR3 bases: TGTGCCGTCAGTAGCGCGGACGAGCAGTACTTC. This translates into CAVSSADEQYF.

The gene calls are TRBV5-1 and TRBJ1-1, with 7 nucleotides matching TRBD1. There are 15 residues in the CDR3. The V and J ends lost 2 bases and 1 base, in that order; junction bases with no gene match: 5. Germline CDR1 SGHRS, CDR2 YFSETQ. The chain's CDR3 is CASSLTGEPNTEAFF. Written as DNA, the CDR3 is TGCGCCAGCAGCTTAACAGGGGAGCCGAACACTGAAGCTTTCTTT.

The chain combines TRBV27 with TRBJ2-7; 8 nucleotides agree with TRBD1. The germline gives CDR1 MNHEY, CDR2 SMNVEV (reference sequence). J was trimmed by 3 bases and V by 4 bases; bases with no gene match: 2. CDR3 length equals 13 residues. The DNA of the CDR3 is TGTGCCAGCAGTTGGGACAGGAACTACGAGCAGTACTTC. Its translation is CASSWDRNYEQYF.